This T cell receptor beta chain is drawn from a study of cytomegalovirus exposure and HLA in healthy donors. Study-wide background: Falling in the Caucasian-associated ancestry cluster were roughly 80% of 398 genotyped donors.

Overall study findings and caveats: Altogether, some 170 TCR beta chains were recorded as cytomegalovirus-associated. HLA alleles showed associations with roughly 17,000 TCR beta sequences in a later analysis, at a 0.05 false discovery rate. One variant, a missense change in DCLRE1C, was linked in a later analysis to TCR beta V- and J-gene trimming.

About this clone: Its target is unknown.

Between the trimmed V and J ends, which lost 8 bases and 6 bases, there was a span of 4 bases. The germline gives CDR1 MDHEN, CDR2 SYDVKM. This CDR3 region has 10 residues. The PCR used 60 Vbeta and 13 Jbeta primers. Data came from immunoSEQ multiplex PCR; TCRdb stores just in-frame clones and leaves some out. Of around 140,000 clones in the sample, about 75% were seen once. The sequence was collected from a woman aged 40 to 50 in good health and CMV-seronegative. Sequenced: PBMCs. This chain joins TRBV28 and TRBJ1-4; D is unclear. The CDR3 loop reads CASGHEKLFF. The CDR3 coding sequence is TGTGCCAGCGGGCATGAAAAACTGTTTTTT.